The 10 T cell receptor beta chains in this list originate from one sample, sequenced in a study of OX40 agonist ivuxolimab in advanced cancers. TCRdb's table, derived via immunoSEQ multiplex PCR, lists solely in-frame clones and lacks some. This sample carries 33,000 or so clones, 87% of them seen once, and the ten largest clones take about 25%. The sample here was CD4+ or CD8+ T cells sorted from blood, taken in a trial of the OX40 agonist ivuxolimab. The receptor set was obtained from an adult with an advanced solid tumor such as melanoma, head and neck, liver or kidney cancer.

This CDR3 is CASSELGLNTGELFF. The CDR3 region has the DNA TGTGCCAGCAGTGAACTGGGACTAAACACCGGGGAGCTGTTTTTT. This chain connects TRBV6-1 to TRBJ2-2, with 7 bases identical to TRBD2. Trimming cost V 2 bases and J 2 bases; bases outside gene matches: 2. The germline gives CDR1 MNHNS, CDR2 SASEGT. The CDR3 runs 15 residues.

This rearrangement joins TRBV28 to TRBJ1-5; D might be TRBD1 (5 bases). The V end lost 7 bases, the J end lost 1 base, and 8 bases lay between the germline ends. Per the germline V gene, CDR1 is MDHEN and CDR2 is SYDVKM. The CDR3 length is 13 residues. The CDR3 DNA is TGTGCCAGCATCGGGGGGAGCAATCAGCCCCAGCATTTT. This sequence encodes CASIGGSNQPQHF.

This clone was seen only a few times. The genes are TRBV19 and TRBJ1-5, with D unclear. The ends were cut back, 5 bases at V and 7 bases at J, with 12 bases in the middle. The CDR3 is 13 residues long. Germline loops: CDR1 LNHDA, CDR2 SQIVND (reference sequence). For the CDR3, the DNA is TGTGCCAGTAGTGGTGAGGGATGGCAGCCCCAGCATTTT. Translated: CASSGEGWQPQHF.

This chain links TRBV10-2 with TRBJ2-2, with 11 bases fitting TRBD2. The CDR3 is made up of 15 amino acids. CDR1 and CDR2 from the germline V gene are WSHSY and SAAADI. J gave up 3 bases and V 6 bases, and 3 bases lay outside the gene matches. The CDR3 sequence: CASSGTSGYTGELFF. CDR3 coding DNA: TGCGCCAGCAGCGGGACTAGCGGCTACACCGGGGAGCTGTTTTTT.

V gene TRBV7-2 combines with J gene TRBJ2-4, with 7 bases that match TRBD1. The length of the CDR3 is 14 residues. Germline V gives CDR1 SGHTA, CDR2 FQGNSA. With V trimmed by 5 bases and J by 6 bases, 7 bases remained unmatched. CDR3 in amino acids: CASSLQGSRNIQYF. The CDR3 region has the DNA TGTGCCAGCAGCCTACAGGGGTCGAGAAACATTCAGTACTTC.

V gene TRBV2 combines with J gene TRBJ1-4; 9 bases align to TRBD1. V shed 6 bases and J 8 bases; nucleotides not matched to a gene: 4. This CDR3 spans 13 amino acids. Germline V gives CDR1 SNHLY, CDR2 FYNNEI. The CDR3 DNA reads TGTGCCAGCAGGCGGGACAGGGACGAAAAACTGTTTTTT. Translated, it gives CASRRDRDEKLFF. Using reference TRBV2 and TRBJ1-4 for the parts outside the CDR3, the full variable domain is EPEVTQTPSHQVTQMGQEVILRCVPISNHLYFYWYRQILGQKVEFLVSFYNNEISEKSEIFDDQFSVERPDGSNFTLKIRSTKLEDSAMYFCASRRDRDEKLFFGSGTQLSVL.

J is TRBJ1-4 and V is TRBV2; D is unclear. The CDR3 runs 15 residues. The V end lost 3 bases, the J end lost 7 bases, and 15 bases lay between the germline ends. Per germline, CDR1 SNHLY and CDR2 FYNNEI. CDR3 sequence: CASSEWGGRVEKLFF. For the CDR3, the DNA is TGTGCCAGCAGTGAGTGGGGTGGACGAGTTGAAAAACTGTTTTTT.

This sequence joins TRBV7-9 and TRBJ1-1; D gene uncertain. The CDR3 has 14 residues. Germline V gene lookup returns CDR1 SEHNR and CDR2 FQNEAQ (reference sequence). Trimming removed 5 bases from V and 1 base from J, with 11 bases in between. The CDR3 reads CASSTSTRNTEAFF. CDR3 DNA: TGTGCCAGCAGCACCTCGACTCGGAACACTGAAGCTTTCTTT.

V is TRBV19 and J is TRBJ2-3; 7 bases align to TRBD2. J lost 5 bases, V lost 4 bases, and 12 bases had no gene match. Germline-derived CDR1 and CDR2 are LNHDA and SQIVND (reference sequence). This CDR3 spans 16 amino acids. The CDR3 nucleotides are TGTGCCAGTAGTACCTCTGGGGCTAGCGGACAAGATACGCAGTATTTT. Protein sequence: CASSTSGASGQDTQYF.

Only one count was recorded for this clone. The V and J genes are TRBV28 and TRBJ2-3, with D perhaps matching TRBD2 (5 bases). Germline V gene sequence: CDR1 MDHEN, CDR2 SYDVKM. Trimming removed 5 bases from V and 0 bases from J, with 12 bases in between. The length of the CDR3 is 15 residues. The CDR3 DNA follows: TGTGCCAGCAGTGAGGACTGGGCGAGCACAGATACGCAGTATTTT. This codes for CASSEDWASTDTQYF.